The rows below give T cell receptor beta chains drawn from one sample of a study of cytomegalovirus exposure and HLA in healthy donors. TCRdb's table, derived via immunoSEQ multiplex PCR, lists solely in-frame clones and lacks some. This sample carries some 170,000 clones, roughly 85% of them seen once, and the ten largest clones take about 2%. Material for sequencing was PBMCs. All receptors derive from a man aged 35 to 55 in good health and CMV-seronegative. Each CDR3 is given with its conserved first and last residue. The order of the fields is D gene, V gene, clone size, J gene, CDR3 DNA, CDR3 protein. A D gene is named only where the DNA matches it firmly. For some rows the clone size is stated as once, few or many, or as a class when expanded; others skip it.

D gene: .; V gene: TRBV7-9; clone size: .; J gene: TRBJ2-1; CDR3 DNA: TGTGCCAGCAGCTTAGCGAGGGCCGGTGAGCAGTTCTTC; CDR3 protein: CASSLARAGEQFF
D gene: TRBD1; V gene: TRBV10-3; clone size: .; J gene: TRBJ1-5; CDR3 DNA: TGTGCCATCAGTGCAGGGGGCAGTCAGCCCCAGCATTTT; CDR3 protein: CAISAGGSQPQHF
D gene: TRBD1; V gene: TRBV29-1; clone size: once; J gene: TRBJ2-3; CDR3 DNA: TGCAGCGTTGACCGGTTGACAGGGGGCACAGATACGCAGTATTTT; CDR3 protein: CSVDRLTGGTDTQYF
D gene: .; V gene: TRBV5-4; clone size: .; J gene: TRBJ2-3; CDR3 DNA: TGTGCCAGCAGCTTGGCCACTAGAAGGTCCTCAGATACGCAGTATTTT; CDR3 protein: CASSLATRRSSDTQYF
D gene: .; V gene: TRBV19; clone size: .; J gene: TRBJ2-7; CDR3 DNA: TGTGCCAGTAATCACGCAGGGGCAGGCGAGCAGTACTTC; CDR3 protein: CASNHAGAGEQYF
D gene: .; V gene: TRBV25-1; clone size: .; J gene: TRBJ1-3; CDR3 DNA: TGTGCCAGCAGTGACGGCTCTGGAAACACCATATATTTT; CDR3 protein: CASSDGSGNTIYF
D gene: .; V gene: TRBV27; clone size: .; J gene: TRBJ2-5; CDR3 DNA: TGTGCCAGCAGTTTAAGGTGGGGGCGAGAGACCCAGTACTTC; CDR3 protein: CASSLRWGRETQYF
D gene: TRBD1; V gene: TRBV2; clone size: .; J gene: TRBJ2-5; CDR3 DNA: TGTGCCAGCAGGGACAGGGTTGGGACCCAGTACTTC; CDR3 protein: CASRDRVGTQYF
D gene: TRBD1; V gene: TRBV5-5; clone size: .; J gene: TRBJ1-4; CDR3 DNA: TGTGCCAGCAGCACTCGGGACAGGGGTCCAACTAATGAAAAACTGTTTTTT; CDR3 protein: CASSTRDRGPTNEKLFF
D gene: .; V gene: TRBV6-5; clone size: .; J gene: TRBJ1-5; CDR3 DNA: TGTGCCAGCAGTTACTCGGGGTTGGGGGCGGGTCAGCCCCAGCATTTT; CDR3 protein: CASSYSGLGAGQPQHF
D gene: .; V gene: TRBV7-2; clone size: .; J gene: TRBJ2-1; CDR3 DNA: TGTGCCAGCAGCTTAAGTAGTTTTTCCTACAATGAGCAGTTCTTC; CDR3 protein: CASSLSSFSYNEQFF
D gene: .; V gene: TRBV27; clone size: few; J gene: TRBJ2-7; CDR3 DNA: TGTGCCAGCAGTACCAGCTCCTACGAGCAGTACTTC; CDR3 protein: CASSTSSYEQYF
D gene: .; V gene: TRBV27; clone size: .; J gene: TRBJ2-7; CDR3 DNA: TGTGCCAGCAGGGGGAGAGACTACGAGCAGTACTTC; CDR3 protein: CASRGRDYEQYF
D gene: TRBD1; V gene: TRBV15; clone size: .; J gene: TRBJ2-3; CDR3 DNA: TGTGCCACCAGCAGACGACAGGGGCTGAACACAGATACGCAGTATTTT; CDR3 protein: CATSRRQGLNTDTQYF
D gene: TRBD1; V gene: TRBV5-5; clone size: .; J gene: TRBJ1-4; CDR3 DNA: TGTGCCAGCAGGCCCGAGACAGGGTATACTAATGAAAAACTGTTTTTT; CDR3 protein: CASRPETGYTNEKLFF
D gene: .; V gene: TRBV6-1; clone size: .; J gene: TRBJ2-1; CDR3 DNA: TGTGCCAGCAGTCCCTCGATTTACTTGTTCTTC; CDR3 protein: CASSPSIYLFF
D gene: TRBD1; V gene: TRBV2; clone size: .; J gene: TRBJ2-1; CDR3 DNA: TGTGCCAGCAGCGCTACAGGGGGGTCTTACAATGAGCAGTTCTTC; CDR3 protein: CASSATGGSYNEQFF
D gene: .; V gene: TRBV18; clone size: .; J gene: TRBJ1-5; CDR3 DNA: TGTGCCACCGGGTATAGCAATCAGCCCCAGCATTTT; CDR3 protein: CATGYSNQPQHF
D gene: .; V gene: TRBV30; clone size: .; J gene: TRBJ1-1; CDR3 DNA: TGTGCCTGGAGCACAGAATACACTGAAGCTTTCTTT; CDR3 protein: CAWSTEYTEAFF
D gene: .; V gene: TRBV2; clone size: .; J gene: TRBJ2-2; CDR3 DNA: TGTGCCAGCACCATCATAGCGGCTCCCACCGGGGAGCTGTTTTTT; CDR3 protein: CASTIIAAPTGELFF
D gene: .; V gene: TRBV5-1; clone size: .; J gene: TRBJ2-6; CDR3 DNA: TGCGCCAGCAGCTTGGGAGGGGGGGGTATCTCTGGGGCCAACGTCCTGACTTTC; CDR3 protein: CASSLGGGGISGANVLTF
D gene: .; V gene: TRBV6-5; clone size: .; J gene: TRBJ2-7; CDR3 DNA: TGTGCCAGCAGATCCAGAGGCTCCTACGAGCAGTACTTC; CDR3 protein: CASRSRGSYEQYF
D gene: .; V gene: TRBV5-6; clone size: .; J gene: TRBJ2-3; CDR3 DNA: TGTGCCAGCAGCTCCCGGAGGCCTGGGGCAGATACGCAGTATTTT; CDR3 protein: CASSSRRPGADTQYF
D gene: TRBD2; V gene: TRBV7-2; clone size: .; J gene: TRBJ2-1; CDR3 DNA: TGTGCCAGCAGCGTCCGGGACTGGGGGGGAGATGAGCAGTTCTTC; CDR3 protein: CASSVRDWGGDEQFF
D gene: .; V gene: TRBV7-9; clone size: few; J gene: TRBJ1-3; CDR3 DNA: TGTGCCAGCAGCCGTAGGGGAGGGGCTATTGGAAACACCATATATTTT; CDR3 protein: CASSRRGGAIGNTIYF
D gene: TRBD1; V gene: TRBV5-1; clone size: .; J gene: TRBJ2-2; CDR3 DNA: TGCGCCAGCAGCTCCTATCAGGGGGCGGGGGAGCTGTTTTTT; CDR3 protein: CASSSYQGAGELFF
D gene: .; V gene: TRBV7-2; clone size: .; J gene: TRBJ2-4; CDR3 DNA: TGTGCCAGCAGCTGGGGGGCAGGGGGTGCCAAAAACAGTCAGTACTTC; CDR3 protein: CASSWGAGGAKNSQYF
D gene: .; V gene: TRBV15; clone size: .; J gene: TRBJ2-5; CDR3 DNA: TGTGCCACCAGCAGGGGAGGAGATCAGGAGACCCAGTACTTC; CDR3 protein: CATSRGGDQETQYF
D gene: TRBD2; V gene: TRBV5-4; clone size: few; J gene: TRBJ2-2; CDR3 DNA: TGTGCCAGCAGCTTAGGCGGGAGAACCGGGGAGCTGTTTTTT; CDR3 protein: CASSLGGRTGELFF